The TCR beta chain under discussion was sequenced for a study of blood T cell repertoires in COVID-19. Study-wide context: Both acute and convalescent COVID-19 samples were obtained from the United States, Italy and Spain. Sources were T cells, B-cell-depleted T cells, or PBMCs; the material itself was cDNA or gDNA.

Original processing methods: By means of reference gene primer amplification, nucleated cell counts were estimated. Using immunoSEQ multiplex PCR, the repertoire was profiled, and TCRdb retains in-frame clones only, with some absent. That table is the source of V, J and clone size, and D and trimming were worked out from the DNA. The data contain tens of thousands of clones, about 86% of them singletons. Sequencing was performed on peripheral blood. The source is a human donor in a cohort sampled during active COVID-19.

The CDR3 DNA reads as TGTGCCAGCAGCGTACAGGGCGGAGAGCAGTACTTC. Amino acids: CASSVQGGEQYF. The rearrangement joins TRBV9 to TRBJ2-7; weak D call: TRBD1 (5 bases). V lost 1 base to trimming and J lost 7 bases, with 9 bases between them. Germline V gene data show CDR1 as SGDLS and CDR2 as YYNGEE. The CDR3 consists of 12 residues. Full variable domain (missing parts from reference TRBV9 and TRBJ2-7): DSGVTQTPKHLITATGQRVTLRCSPRSGDLSVYWYQQSLDQGLQFLIQYYNGEERAKGNILERFSAQQFPDLHSELNLSSLELGDSALYFCASSVQGGEQYFGPGTRLTVT.